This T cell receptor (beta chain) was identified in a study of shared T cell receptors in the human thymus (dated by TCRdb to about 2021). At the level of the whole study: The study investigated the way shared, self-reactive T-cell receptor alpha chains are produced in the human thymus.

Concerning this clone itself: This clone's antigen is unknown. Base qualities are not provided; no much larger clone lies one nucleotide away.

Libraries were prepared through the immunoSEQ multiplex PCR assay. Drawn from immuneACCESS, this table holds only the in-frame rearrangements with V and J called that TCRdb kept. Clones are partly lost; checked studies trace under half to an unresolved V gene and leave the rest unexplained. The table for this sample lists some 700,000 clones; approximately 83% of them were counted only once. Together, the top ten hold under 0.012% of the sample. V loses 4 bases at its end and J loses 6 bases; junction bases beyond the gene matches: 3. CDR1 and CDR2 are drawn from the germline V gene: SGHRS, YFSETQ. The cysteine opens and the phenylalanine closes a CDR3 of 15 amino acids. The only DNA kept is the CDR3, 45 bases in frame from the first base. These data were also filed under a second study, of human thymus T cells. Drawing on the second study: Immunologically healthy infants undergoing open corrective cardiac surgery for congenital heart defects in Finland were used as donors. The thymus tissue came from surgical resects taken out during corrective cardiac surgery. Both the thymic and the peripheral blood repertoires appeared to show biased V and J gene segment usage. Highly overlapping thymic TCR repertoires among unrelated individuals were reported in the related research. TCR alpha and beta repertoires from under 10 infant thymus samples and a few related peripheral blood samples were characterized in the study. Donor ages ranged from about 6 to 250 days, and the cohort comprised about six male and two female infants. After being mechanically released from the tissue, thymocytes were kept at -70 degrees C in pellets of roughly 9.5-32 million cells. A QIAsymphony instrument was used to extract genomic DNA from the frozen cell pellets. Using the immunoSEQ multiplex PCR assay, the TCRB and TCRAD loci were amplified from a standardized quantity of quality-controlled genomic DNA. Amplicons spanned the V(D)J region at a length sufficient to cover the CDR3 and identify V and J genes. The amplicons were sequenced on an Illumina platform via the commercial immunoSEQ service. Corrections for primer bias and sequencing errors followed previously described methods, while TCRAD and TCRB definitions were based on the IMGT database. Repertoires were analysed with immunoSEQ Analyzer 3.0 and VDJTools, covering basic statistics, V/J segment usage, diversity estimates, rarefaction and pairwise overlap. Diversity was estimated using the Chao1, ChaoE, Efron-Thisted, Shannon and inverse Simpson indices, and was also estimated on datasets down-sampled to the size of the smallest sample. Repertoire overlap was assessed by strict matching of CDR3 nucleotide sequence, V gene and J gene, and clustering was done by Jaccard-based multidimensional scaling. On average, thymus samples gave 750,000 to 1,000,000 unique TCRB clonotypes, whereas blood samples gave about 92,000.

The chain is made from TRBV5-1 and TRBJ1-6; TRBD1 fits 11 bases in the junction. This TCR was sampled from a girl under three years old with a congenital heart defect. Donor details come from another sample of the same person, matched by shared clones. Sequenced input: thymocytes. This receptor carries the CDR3 CASSLGTGGNSPLHF. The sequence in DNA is TGCGCCAGCAGCCTCGGGACAGGGGGTAATTCACCCCTCCACTTT.